These 31 T cell receptor beta chains were all obtained from the same sample, sequenced in a study of cytomegalovirus exposure and HLA in healthy donors. Researchers ran the PCR with 60 Vbeta and 13 Jbeta primers. Only in-frame clones appear in the TCRdb table, and some are missing; sequencing was by immunoSEQ multiplex PCR. The sample lists around 90,000 clones; around two thirds were seen once. The source material was PBMCs. The receptors come from a woman aged 30 to 39 in good health and CMV-seropositive.

This chain links TRBV9 with TRBJ1-4; 8 positions agree with TRBD1. The CDR3 spans 16 residues. CDR1 and CDR2 (germline): SGDLS, YYNGEE. V dropped 0 bases and J dropped 7; count of bases not matched to a gene: 8. CDR3 protein: CASSVEETGASEKLFF. Here the CDR3 DNA reads TGTGCCAGCAGCGTAGAAGAGACAGGGGCGAGTGAAAAACTGTTTTTT.

The CDR3 DNA follows: TGTGCCAGCTCACCACCGGCCGAAGAGACCCAGTACTTC. This codes for CASSPPAEETQYF. The V call is TRBV18, the J call TRBJ2-5; no clear D. V lost 0 bases and J 3 bases, leaving 5 bases between the germline ends. The CDR3 spans 13 residues. Germline V gene lookup returns CDR1 KGHSH and CDR2 LQKENI. The full variable domain, completed using reference TRBV18 and TRBJ2-5, is NAGVMQNPRHLVRRRGQEARLRCSPMKGHSHVYWYRQLPEEGLKFMVYLQKENIIDESGMPKERFSAEFPKEGPSILRIQQVVRGDSAAYFCASSPPAEETQYFGPGTRLLVL.

V is TRBV18 and J is TRBJ2-7; the match to TRBD1 covers 7 bases. The ends lost 5 bases at V and 3 bases at J; junction bases unmatched: 10. The CDR3 extends over 15 amino acids. Germline V gene sequence: CDR1 KGHSH, CDR2 LQKENI. CDR3 sequence (DNA): TGTGCCAGCTCAGAATACCCGGGACAGAACTACGAGCAGTACTTC. It yields the protein CASSEYPGQNYEQYF.

This clone was found a few times. The V call is TRBV30, the J call TRBJ2-3; tentative D call: TRBD1 (6 bases). The CDR3 runs to 13 residues. CDR1 GTSNPN and CDR2 SVGIG come from the germline V gene (reference sequence). Deletions cut 2 bases from V and 4 bases from J, with 10 bases between. For the CDR3, the DNA is TGTGCCTGGAGTAGGGGACAACCAGATACGCAGTATTTT. Protein product: CAWSRGQPDTQYF.

The rearrangement joins TRBV12-5 to TRBJ1-2; D ambiguous. Germline V lookup: CDR1 LGHNT, CDR2 FRNRAP. V shed 3 bases and J shed 1 base, with 12 bases lying between them. CDR3 length: 15 residues. The CDR3 reads CASGFGGRLNYGYTF. The DNA for the CDR3 is TGTGCTAGTGGTTTTGGAGGACGGCTTAACTATGGCTACACCTTC.

A single count supports this clone. J is TRBJ1-3 and V is TRBV19, with D hard to call. V lost 5 bases to trimming and J lost 3 bases, with 5 bases between them. Germline lookup yields CDR1 LNHDA and CDR2 SQIVND (reference sequence). This CDR3 spans 12 amino acids. CDR3 sequence reads: CASSLGGNTIYF. The CDR3 DNA follows: TGTGCCAGTAGTCTCGGTGGAAACACCATATATTTT. The whole variable domain, filled in from reference TRBV19 and TRBJ1-3, reads DGGITQSPKYLFRKEGQNVTLSCEQNLNHDAMYWYRQDPGQGLRLIYYSQIVNDFQKGDIAEGYSVSREKKESFPLTVTSAQKNPTAFYLCASSLGGNTIYFGEGSWLTVV.

The chain has TRBV6-5 and TRBJ2-7; TRBD2 matches 7 bases. The CDR3 spans 12 residues. CDR1 MNHEY and CDR2 SVGAGI come from the germline V gene. V trimming: 6 bases; J trimming: 5 bases; junction bases outside the gene matches: 4. The CDR3, as DNA: TGTGCCAGCAGGAGACTAGCCCACGAGCAGTACTTC. Translation: CASRRLAHEQYF.

The chain links TRBV5-4 to TRBJ2-3, with 8 bases aligning to TRBD1. V dropped 5 bases and J dropped 0; count of bases not matched to a gene: 8. Germline V lookup: CDR1 SGHNT, CDR2 YYREEE (reference sequence). This CDR3 is 16 amino acids long. DNA of the CDR3: TGTGCCAGCAGTCCAGGGGGCCTGGGAAGCACAGATACGCAGTATTTT. Its translation: CASSPGGLGSTDTQYF.

The chain has TRBV4-1 and TRBJ2-1; possibly TRBD2 for D (6 bases). Between the trimmed V and J ends, which lost 5 bases and 7 bases, there was a span of 30 bases. Germline loops: CDR1 MGHRA, CDR2 YSYEKL. The CDR3 sequence is 19 residues long. In DNA, the CDR3 is TGCGCCAGCAGCTCCCGACCGGTAGTCACTAGCATATCCGTGAATGAGCAGTTCTTC. Translating gives CASSSRPVVTSISVNEQFF.

The V call is TRBV7-9, the J call TRBJ1-1; 8 bases align to TRBD1. CDR1 SEHNR and CDR2 FQNEAQ come from the germline V gene (reference sequence). V lost 5 bases and J lost 1; bases outside the gene matches: 12. The CDR3 length is 17 residues. The CDR3, as DNA: TGTGCCAGCAGCGCCTTACCCCAGGGGGCGAAGAACACTGAAGCTTTCTTT. This gives the protein CASSALPQGAKNTEAFF. Looking up the rest from reference TRBV7-9 and TRBJ1-1 gives the full variable domain: DTGVSQNPRHKITKRGQNVTFRCDPISEHNRLYWYRQTLGQGPEFLTYFQNEAQLEKSRLLSDRFSAERPKGSFSTLEIQRTEQGDSAMYLCASSALPQGAKNTEAFFGQGTRLTVV.

The CDR3 here is CASHSYTGEGNQPQHF. The CDR3 coding sequence is TGTGCCAGCCACTCCTACACGGGGGAGGGCAATCAGCCCCAGCATTTT. The chain joins TRBV28 to TRBJ1-5, with D possibly TRBD1 on 5 matching bases. The CDR3 totals 16 residues. The V end was cut by 8 bases, the J end by 2 bases, with 19 bases between. The germline V gene has CDR1 MDHEN and CDR2 SYDVKM.

This rearrangement joins TRBV28 to TRBJ2-6, with 7 bases matching TRBD1. V was clipped by 6 bases and J by 0 bases; unmatched bases: 8. CDR3 length: 17 amino acids. Germline V gives CDR1 MDHEN, CDR2 SYDVKM. CDR3 in amino acids: CASSRDRVLSGANVLTF. DNA of the CDR3: TGTGCCAGCAGCAGAGACAGGGTCCTCTCTGGGGCCAACGTCCTGACTTTC.

The chain is built from TRBV7-3 and TRBJ2-3, with 10 positions matching TRBD2. The junction had 9 bases not matched to a gene; V was cut back by 5 bases and J by 4 bases. The CDR3 contains 16 residues. Germline-derived CDR1 and CDR2 are SGHTA and FQGTGA. This CDR3 is CASSPQPGLASDTQYF. The CDR3 DNA sequence: TGTGCCAGCAGCCCTCAACCGGGACTAGCGTCAGATACGCAGTATTTT. The full variable domain, rest sourced from reference TRBV7-3 and TRBJ2-3, is GAGVSQTPSNKVTEKGKYVELRCDPISGHTALYWYRQSLGQGPEFLIYFQGTGAADDSGLPNDRFFAVRPEGSVSTLKIQRTERGDSAVYLCASSPQPGLASDTQYFGPGTRLTVL.

The J gene is TRBJ1-3, the V gene TRBV27, with a tentative D call TRBD1 (5 bases). This CDR3 is built from 15 residues. Germline assignment: CDR1 MNHEY and CDR2 SMNVEV (reference sequence). V was trimmed by 3 bases and J by 0 bases, leaving 9 bases between them. CDR3: CASSFDSHSGNTIYF. The DNA of the CDR3 is TGTGCCAGCAGTTTCGACAGTCACTCTGGAAACACCATATATTTT.

The chain couples TRBV29-1 to TRBJ1-2; D is unclear. V was trimmed by 3 bases and J by 7 bases, leaving 12 bases between them. This CDR3 has 12 amino acids. CDR1 and CDR2 from the germline V gene are SQVTM and ANQGSEA. This CDR3 is CSVDGVLGGYTF. The CDR3, as DNA: TGCAGCGTTGACGGGGTGTTGGGTGGCTACACCTTC. Full variable domain (rest looked up from reference TRBV29-1 and TRBJ1-2): SAVISQKPSRDICQRGTSLTIQCQVDSQVTMMFWYRQQPGQSLTLIATANQGSEATYESGFVIDKFPISRPNLTFSTLTVSNMSPEDSSIYLCSVDGVLGGYTFGSGTRLTVV.

V is TRBV19 and J is TRBJ2-5; 12 bases line up with TRBD2. The V gene end was trimmed by 3 bases and the J gene end by 2 bases; junction bases not matched to a gene: 4. There are 16 residues in the CDR3. CDR1 LNHDA and CDR2 SQIVND come from the germline V gene (reference sequence). The CDR3, as DNA: TGTGCCAGTAGTATGACTAGCGGGAGCACTCAAGAGACCCAGTACTTC. Translating it yields CASSMTSGSTQETQYF.

This clone appeared once. The gene calls are TRBV5-1 and TRBJ1-2; D uncertain. V was cut by 0 bases and J by 3 bases, with 6 bases left in between. This CDR3 has 13 amino acids. Germline loops: CDR1 SGHRS, CDR2 YFSETQ. The CDR3, as DNA: TGCGCCAGCAGCTTGGCGGGAGACTATGGCTACACCTTC. Amino acids: CASSLAGDYGYTF.

The V and J genes are TRBV14 and TRBJ1-1; the D is unclear. The germline V gene has CDR1 SGHDN and CDR2 FVKESK. The CDR3 contains 15 residues. V gave up 2 bases and J gave up 1 base, with 11 bases separating them. The DNA for the CDR3 is TGTGCCAGCAGCCAACATGGGCCCTCGAACACTGAAGCTTTCTTT. Amino acid sequence: CASSQHGPSNTEAFF.

The V and J genes are TRBV29-1 and TRBJ2-7; TRBD1 matches at 8 bases. J gave up 2 bases and V 3 bases, and 6 bases lay outside the gene matches. The CDR3 sequence is 14 residues long. The V gene's germline CDR1 is SQVTM and CDR2 ANQGSEA. DNA for the CDR3: TGCAGCGTTGATAGCGGACAGGGACCCTACGAGCAGTACTTC. This encodes CSVDSGQGPYEQYF.

The J gene is TRBJ2-5, the V gene TRBV9, with 8 positions matching TRBD2. The J segment lost 5 bases and the V segment lost 0 bases, leaving 6 bases of the junction unmatched. Germline-derived CDR1 and CDR2 are SGDLS and YYNGEE. This CDR3 has 15 amino acids. The DNA for the CDR3 is TGTGCCAGCAGCGTAGCGGGGGGGCTTATGGAGACCCAGTACTTC. This translates into CASSVAGGLMETQYF.

In its sample, this clone was seen once. This chain joins TRBV25-1 and TRBJ2-5, with D perhaps TRBD2 (7 bases). Trimming left V 1 base short and J 2 bases short, with 14 bases between. CDR1 and CDR2 from the germline V gene are MGHDK and SYGVNS. This CDR3 spans 16 amino acids. In nucleotides, the CDR3 is TGTGCCAGCAGTGAATCCGGGGGGCTAACGCAAGAGACCCAGTACTTC. Residues: CASSESGGLTQETQYF.

The chain recombines TRBV5-6 with TRBJ1-2; D might be TRBD1 (6 bases). The germline gives CDR1 SGHDT, CDR2 YYEEEE. The CDR3 extends over 15 amino acids. Trimming pared 4 bases from V and 1 base from J, leaving 14 bases between. The CDR3 region has the DNA TGTGCCAGCAGCACCAAGGGGGTCATTAACTATGGCTACACCTTC. This sequence encodes CASSTKGVINYGYTF. Combining the CDR3 with reference TRBV5-6 and TRBJ1-2 gives the whole variable domain DAGVTQSPTHLIKTRGQQVTLRCSPKSGHDTVSWYQQALGQGPQFIFQYYEEEERQRGNFPDRFSGHQFPNYSSELNVNALLLGDSALYLCASSTKGVINYGYTFGSGTRLTVV.

This sequence joins TRBV12-5 and TRBJ2-7; no clear D. The CDR3 is made up of 11 amino acids. The V end was cut by 8 bases, the J end by 0 bases, with 5 bases between. Germline CDR1 is LGHNT and CDR2 is FRNRAP. CDR3 residues: CASSISYEQYF. CDR3 DNA: TGTGCTAGTTCTATCTCCTACGAGCAGTACTTC.

The chain employs TRBV28 and TRBJ1-4; TRBD1 aligns across 9 bases. Germline V gene lookup returns CDR1 MDHEN and CDR2 SYDVKM. There are 15 residues in the CDR3. The V segment lost 4 bases and the J segment 6 bases; nucleotides outside the gene matches: 6. CDR3 residues: CASSSTGTGYEKLFF. The DNA for the CDR3 is TGTGCCAGCAGTTCAACCGGGACAGGGTATGAAAAACTGTTTTTT. The whole variable domain, filled in from reference TRBV28 and TRBJ1-4, reads DVKVTQSSRYLVKRTGEKVFLECVQDMDHENMFWYRQDPGLGLRLIYFSYDVKMKEKGDIPEGYSVSREKKERFSLILESASTNQTSMYLCASSSTGTGYEKLFFGSGTQLSVL.

Only a few counts were recorded for this clone. This rearrangement joins TRBV5-8 to TRBJ2-1, with a weak D call TRBD2 (5 bases). The CDR3 length is 16 residues. Germline values: CDR1 SGHTS, CDR2 YDEGEE. The V end was cut by 0 bases, the J end by 2 bases, with 12 bases between. CDR3 residues: CASSLVPGFTYNEQFF. The CDR3 nucleotides read TGTGCCAGCAGCTTGGTTCCGGGGTTCACCTACAATGAGCAGTTCTTC.

The chain is built from TRBV5-5 and TRBJ2-5; TRBD2 is a possible D gene (5 bases). Trimming removed 7 bases at V and 2 bases at J, with 12 bases between. Germline CDR1 is SGHKS and CDR2 is YYEKEE (reference sequence). The CDR3 extends over 13 amino acids. For the CDR3, the DNA is TGTGCCAGCCACAGAGGGCCTCAAGAGACCCAGTACTTC. It is translated as CASHRGPQETQYF.

The V and J genes are TRBV5-1 and TRBJ2-5; the match to TRBD2 covers 8 bases. CDR1 is SGHRS and CDR2 is YFSETQ in the germline V gene. J was trimmed by 4 bases and V by 4 bases; bases with no gene match: 12. The CDR3 runs 16 residues. CDR3 loop: CASSQTPGLGRETQYF. The CDR3 nucleotides are TGCGCCAGCAGCCAGACACCGGGACTAGGAAGAGAGACCCAGTACTTC.

The genes are TRBV7-2 and TRBJ2-3; 7 bases fit TRBD2. Germline CDR1 SGHTA, CDR2 FQGNSA. The CDR3 is 14 amino acids. V lost 6 bases to trimming and J lost 10 bases; unmatched junction nucleotides: 13. The CDR3 is CASSLTREAGAQYF. CDR3 coding DNA: TGTGCCAGCAGTCTGACTCGAGAGGCGGGAGCGCAGTATTTT.

This clone was counted only a few times. The CDR3 spells CASSQVDMGLYGEQYF. The CDR3 DNA follows: TGCGCCAGCAGCCAAGTAGATATGGGACTGTACGGGGAGCAGTACTTC. The V and J genes are TRBV4-1 and TRBJ2-7; perhaps TRBD2 as D (6 bases). The CDR3 spans 16 residues. Trimming pared 1 base from V and 7 bases from J, leaving 20 bases between. Germline V CDR1 and CDR2: MGHRA, YSYEKL.

V usage is TRBV7-9 and J usage is TRBJ2-5; tentative D call: TRBD2 (6 bases). V gave up 10 bases and J gave up 8 bases, with 17 bases separating them. The CDR3 consists of 12 residues. Germline values: CDR1 SEHNR, CDR2 FQNEAQ (reference sequence). Here the CDR3 reads CATTAGTGTQYF. Written as DNA, the CDR3 is TGTGCCACTACTGCGGGAACTGGAACCCAGTACTTC.

This clone appeared a single time. At one boundary the junction diverges from the germline segment, which might be a read error. This chain uses TRBV10-3 with TRBJ1-2, with 12 bases identical to TRBD1. Germline V lookup: CDR1 ENHRY, CDR2 SYGVKD. This CDR3 spans 13 amino acids. The DNA for the CDR3 is TGTGCCACGGGGACAGGGGGCGGCTATGGCTACCCCTTC. Translating gives CATGTGGGYGYPF.